What follows are 28 T cell receptor beta chains derived from one specimen sequenced in a study of spatial heterogeneity in lung cancer. TCRdb fed the 5' RACE reads into MiXCR, producing one record per CDR3 protein. Found here are about 25,000 distinct CDR3 sequences, approximately 6% of them singletons; the top ten hold roughly a fifth. The time point is: blood at routine non-recurrence follow-up after resection. Whole RNA was taken from tumor, nontumor lung or frozen PBMC; it was then sequenced unsorted. The sequencing here drew on PBMCs, taken at follow-up. The receptors here all came from a male donor with early-stage non-small cell lung cancer.

This rearrangement joins TRBV7-3 to TRBJ2-1; D gene uncertain. V lost 1 base and J lost 15, with 19 bases in between. CDR1 is SGHTA, CDR2 FQGTGA, per germline. This CDR3 comprises 14 residues. This chain's CDR3 is CASSLSPSGQWLFF. The CDR3 DNA is TGTGCCAGCAGCTTAAGCCCCTCGGGCCAGTGGCTGTTCTTC.

The chain links TRBV5-4 to TRBJ2-1; 7 positions match TRBD2. This CDR3 spans 17 amino acids. From germline, CDR1 is SGHNT and CDR2 YYREEE (reference sequence). After removal of 7 bases from V and 0 bases from J, the junction contained 13 bases not matched to a gene. The CDR3 bases are TGTGCCAGCTTCTCGCAAGGCGGGGGAGGCTCCTACAATGAGCAGTTCTTC. This sequence encodes CASFSQGGGGSYNEQFF.

The genes are TRBV7-3 and TRBJ2-1, with 11 bases aligning to TRBD2. The CDR3 has 15 amino acids. CDR1 is SGHTA, CDR2 FQGTGA, per germline. The V gene end was trimmed by 5 bases and the J gene end by 6 bases; junction bases not matched to a gene: 6. CDR3 residues: CASSVTSGDGNEQFF. In nucleotides, the CDR3 is TGTGCCAGCAGCGTGACTAGCGGGGACGGCAATGAGCAGTTCTTC.

This clonotype was seen repeatedly, ten times or more. The CDR3 reads CASSRDRDNSPLHF. CDR3 coding DNA: TGTGCCAGCAGCCGGGATAGGGATAATTCACCCCTCCACTTT. This chain connects TRBV7-2 to TRBJ1-6; D unresolved. This CDR3 contains 14 residues. V shed 5 bases and J shed 5 bases, with 10 bases lying between them. CDR1 and CDR2 from the germline V gene are SGHTA and FQGNSA.

The chain employs TRBV3-1 and TRBJ2-1; TRBD2 matches at 8 bases. The CDR3 spans 15 residues. V lost 1 base, J lost 11 bases, and 10 bases stayed unmatched. The germline CDR1 and CDR2 sequences are LGHDT and YNNKEL (reference sequence). The CDR3 sequence is CASSQGRRGRTKQFF. CDR3 nucleotide sequence: TGTGCCAGCAGCCAAGGGCGCCGCGGGAGGACGAAGCAGTTCTTC.

There are a few counts of this clonotype. The genes are TRBV7-9 and TRBJ2-1, with D possibly being TRBD1 or TRBD2 (5 bases each). The germline V and J ends were trimmed by 0 bases and 4 bases, with 10 bases remaining between them. The CDR3 sequence is 15 residues long. Germline loops: CDR1 SEHNR, CDR2 FQNEAQ (reference sequence). The CDR3 sequence is CASSLARGPYNEQFF. CDR3 sequence (DNA): TGTGCCAGCAGCTTAGCTCGGGGCCCGTACAATGAGCAGTTCTTC. The full variable domain, rest sourced from reference TRBV7-9 and TRBJ2-1, is DTGVSQNPRHKITKRGQNVTFRCDPISEHNRLYWYRQTLGQGPEFLTYFQNEAQLEKSRLLSDRFSAERPKGSFSTLEIQRTEQGDSAMYLCASSLARGPYNEQFFGPGTRLTVL.

The V and J genes are TRBV7-9 and TRBJ2-1, with a possible D match to TRBD2 (6 bases). Germline assignment: CDR1 SEHNR and CDR2 FQNEAQ (reference sequence). Deletions cut 4 bases from V and 0 bases from J, with 10 bases between. The CDR3 totals 15 residues. In DNA, the CDR3 is TGTGCCAGCAGCTCCGCGGGGAACTCCTACAATGAGCAGTTCTTC. Its protein is CASSSAGNSYNEQFF. Full variable domain (missing parts from reference TRBV7-9 and TRBJ2-1): DTGVSQNPRHKITKRGQNVTFRCDPISEHNRLYWYRQTLGQGPEFLTYFQNEAQLEKSRLLSDRFSAERPKGSFSTLEIQRTEQGDSAMYLCASSSAGNSYNEQFFGPGTRLTVL.

V and J are TRBV3-1 and TRBJ2-7; TRBD2 matches at 7 bases. This CDR3 contains 16 residues. V dropped 0 bases and J dropped 4; count of bases not matched to a gene: 9. The germline V gene has CDR1 LGHDT and CDR2 YNNKEL (reference sequence). Here the CDR3 reads CASSQDRRLAVYEQYV. The CDR3 DNA reads as TGTGCCAGCAGCCAAGATCGGCGACTAGCAGTTTACGAGCAGTACGTC.

The sample holds many counts of this clonotype. This chain uses TRBV24-1 with TRBJ1-1; D not resolved. The CDR3 length is 14 residues. V dropped 4 bases and J dropped 2 bases, with 10 bases sitting between them. Germline CDR1 and CDR2: KGHDR and SFDVKD. The CDR3 loop reads CATSEAGKNTEAFF. In DNA form, the CDR3 reads TGTGCCACCAGTGAGGCAGGCAAAAACACTGAAGCTTTCTTT.

The table lists this clonotype with many counts. This chain links TRBV11-3 with TRBJ2-3, with D unresolved. The CDR3 is 15 residues long. CDR1 and CDR2 from the germline V gene are SGHNT and YENEEA. Trimming took 2 bases from V and 0 from J, leaving 9 bases between them. CDR3 DNA: TGTGCCAGCAGCTTACTCGGGCTTAGCACAGATACGCAGTATTTT. It is translated as CASSLLGLSTDTQYF.

This clonotype occurred many times. The CDR3 region has the DNA TGTGCCAGCGACAGGGGGCCGAACACTGAAGCTTTCTTT. It translates to CASDRGPNTEAFF. The chain employs TRBV6-5 and TRBJ1-1; TRBD1 matches at 10 bases. The CDR3 is 13 residues long. V was pared by 8 bases and J by 1 base, with 1 base of the junction left unmatched. Germline V gene lookup returns CDR1 MNHEY and CDR2 SVGAGI.

This clonotype was observed at least ten times. V is TRBV7-2 and J is TRBJ2-5; D is perhaps TRBD2 (6 bases). V was cut by 5 bases and J by 3 bases, with 13 bases left in between. Germline V lookup: CDR1 SGHTA, CDR2 FQGNSA. The length of the CDR3 is 14 residues. CDR3 in DNA: TGTGCCAGCAGCCCCAGGACGGGAGAAGAGACCCAGTACTTC. Translated, it gives CASSPRTGEETQYF. Drawing the rest from reference TRBV7-2 and TRBJ2-5, the complete variable domain is GAGVSQSPSNKVTEKGKDVELRCDPISGHTALYWYRQSLGQGLEFLIYFQGNSAPDKSGLPSDRFSAERTGGSVSTLTIQRTQQEDSAVYLCASSPRTGEETQYFGPGTRLLVL.

The sample holds many counts of this clonotype. This sequence joins TRBV2 and TRBJ2-3; D remains unclear. CDR1 SNHLY and CDR2 FYNNEI come from the germline V gene. V lost 0 bases to trimming and J lost 1 base, with 5 bases between them. The CDR3 loop spans 14 amino acids. This CDR3 is CASSEARGTDTQYF. CDR3 coding DNA: TGTGCCAGCAGTGAAGCTAGGGGCACAGATACGCAGTATTTT.

This clonotype was found many times. V is TRBV6-2 or TRBV6-3 and J is TRBJ1-1; D gene unclear. Germline lookup yields CDR1 MNHEY and CDR2 SVGEGT. The germline V and J ends were trimmed by 0 bases and 1 base, with 6 bases remaining between them. CDR3 length: 14 amino acids. CDR3 amino acids: CASSYSRRNTEAFF. The CDR3 nucleotides are TGTGCCAGCAGTTACTCGAGAAGGAACACTGAAGCTTTCTTT.

This clonotype was seen only a few times. This chain uses TRBV5-1 with TRBJ2-3, with D unclear. Germline V gene lookup returns CDR1 SGHRS and CDR2 YFSETQ. Trimming shortened V by 4 bases and J by 7 bases, and 7 bases separated the two germline ends. This CDR3 has 11 amino acids. The DNA of the CDR3 is TGCGCCAGCAGCCAAGAATATACGCAGTATTTT. Protein sequence: CASSQEYTQYF.

In its sample, this clonotype was seen many times. The V call is TRBV5-1, the J call TRBJ2-7; D is unresolved. The CDR3 spans 14 residues. V lost 5 bases, J lost 1 base, and 13 bases lay in between. Germline lookup yields CDR1 SGHRS and CDR2 YFSETQ. DNA of the CDR3: TGCGCCAGCAGATCCGGTACAGAATCCTACGAGCAGTACTTC. Translating gives CASRSGTESYEQYF.

This clonotype was counted only a few times. V and J are TRBV6-5 and TRBJ1-2; TRBD1 matches at 9 bases. The CDR3 totals 12 residues. V shed 6 bases and J 8 bases; nucleotides not matched to a gene: 4. The V gene's germline CDR1 is MNHEY and CDR2 SVGAGI. CDR3 in DNA: TGTGCCAGCAGCTCCACAGGGGGCGGCTACACCTTC. This translates into CASSSTGGGYTF.

This clonotype was counted ten times or more. The chain couples TRBV4-2 to TRBJ1-4; D perhaps matches TRBD1 (6 bases). Germline CDR1 and CDR2: LGHNA and YNFKEQ. The ends were cut back, 5 bases at V and 2 bases at J, with 15 bases in the middle. The CDR3 loop spans 16 amino acids. This chain's CDR3 is CASSIYRDSTNEKLFF. Here the CDR3 DNA reads TGTGCCAGCAGCATCTACAGGGATTCGACTAATGAAAAACTGTTTTTT.

V is TRBV5-5 and J is TRBJ1-1; D not resolved. The CDR3 loop spans 15 amino acids. Trimming removed 1 base from V and 0 bases from J, with 10 bases in between. In germline, CDR1 is SGHKS, CDR2 YYEKEE (reference sequence). In DNA, the CDR3 is TGTGCCAGCAGCTTGTCCCCGGGGATGAACACTGAAGCTTTCTTT. As protein: CASSLSPGMNTEAFF.

This clonotype has at least ten counts. The V and J genes are TRBV20-1 and TRBJ2-1, with unresolved D. CDR3 length: 16 residues. Trimming removed 5 bases at V and 0 bases at J, with 17 bases between. Germline V CDR1 and CDR2: DFQATT, SNEGSKA (reference sequence). CDR3 in DNA: TGCAGTGCTGACGCTAGGGCCCCGGGCTCCTACAATGAGCAGTTCTTC. Its protein is CSADARAPGSYNEQFF.

The genes are TRBV7-2 and TRBJ1-1, with a weak D call TRBD1 (5 bases). The CDR3 has 15 amino acids. Germline CDR1 SGHTA, CDR2 FQGNSA. With 5 bases removed from V and 0 bases from J, the gap between germline ends came to 13 bases. CDR3 residues: CASSPKGRLNTEAFF. Written as DNA, the CDR3 is TGTGCCAGCAGCCCGAAGGGGCGGTTGAACACTGAAGCTTTCTTT.

This clonotype was seen ten or more times. The rearrangement uses TRBV4-1 and TRBJ2-3; 7 bases match TRBD2. Germline V gene sequence: CDR1 MGHRA, CDR2 YSYEKL. The CDR3 spans 18 residues. Trimming took 2 bases from V and 3 from J; bases not matched to a gene: 14. The CDR3 reads CASSQILGGKSGTDTQYF. The DNA of the CDR3 is TGCGCCAGCAGCCAAATACTCGGGGGGAAGTCAGGTACAGATACGCAGTATTTT.

Notes on this clonotype: The junction departs from the called germline gene at one end, perhaps through a read error. The genes are TRBV7-9 and TRBJ1-5; 8 bases match TRBD1. The CDR3 runs 16 residues. Germline assignment: CDR1 SEHNR and CDR2 FQNEAQ (reference sequence). CDR3 nucleotides: TGTGCCAGCAGCCTGACAGGGGTCGGAAGCAATCAGCCTCAGCATTTT. Its protein is CASSLTGVGSNQPQHF. Full variable domain (rest looked up from reference TRBV7-9 and TRBJ1-5): DTGVSQNPRHKITKRGQNVTFRCDPISEHNRLYWYRQTLGQGPEFLTYFQNEAQLEKSRLLSDRFSAERPKGSFSTLEIQRTEQGDSAMYLCASSLTGVGSNQPQHFGDGTRLSIL.

There are many counts of this clonotype. This chain connects TRBV20-1 to TRBJ1-6, with 11 bases fitting TRBD1. The length of the CDR3 is 18 residues. The J segment lost 7 bases and the V segment lost 6 bases, leaving 17 bases of the junction unmatched. CDR1 DFQATT and CDR2 SNEGSKA come from the germline V gene (reference sequence). The CDR3 region has the DNA TGCAGTGCGACAACTTTAGGGGACAGGGGGACGGGGAATTCACCCCTCCACTTT. Translated, it gives CSATTLGDRGTGNSPLHF.

This clonotype was counted at least ten times. This chain uses TRBV6-5 with TRBJ1-5, with D possibly matching TRBD1 (5 bases). The V end was cut by 7 bases, the J end by 0 bases, with 13 bases between. CDR3 length: 15 amino acids. The germline gives CDR1 MNHEY, CDR2 SVGAGI. The CDR3 DNA reads as TGTGCCAGCAACTTACAGGCTAATAGCAATCAGCCCCAGCATTTT. Protein: CASNLQANSNQPQHF.

This clonotype was counted ten times or more. In nucleotides, the CDR3 is TGTGCCAGCAGAAGCTCAGGCAGGTCAAACGAGCAGTACTTC. This sequence encodes CASRSSGRSNEQYF. This chain uses TRBV3-1 with TRBJ2-7, with D unclear. The germline V gene has CDR1 LGHDT and CDR2 YNNKEL (reference sequence). The CDR3 contains 14 residues. V lost 6 bases and J lost 5, with 17 bases in between.

This clonotype was seen repeatedly, ten times or more. V is TRBV11-2 and J is TRBJ1-6; D ambiguous. Trimming left V 11 bases short and J 5 bases short, with 16 bases between. This CDR3 is 14 amino acids long. CDR1 SGHAT and CDR2 FQNNGV come from the germline V gene. The CDR3 coding sequence is TGTGCCTCCCAGATCGGACCGAATAATTCACCCCTCCACTTT. The encoded protein is CASQIGPNNSPLHF.

The V gene is TRBV20-1, the J gene TRBJ2-2; weak D call: TRBD1 (6 bases). Trimming took off 5 bases at V and 2 bases at J, with 12 bases between the two ends. The CDR3 is 14 residues long. CDR1 and CDR2 (germline): DFQATT, SNEGSKA (reference sequence). The CDR3 DNA follows: TGCAGTGCTTCCCGTGGGGGCAACACCGGGGAGCTGTTTTTT. Protein: CSASRGGNTGELFF.